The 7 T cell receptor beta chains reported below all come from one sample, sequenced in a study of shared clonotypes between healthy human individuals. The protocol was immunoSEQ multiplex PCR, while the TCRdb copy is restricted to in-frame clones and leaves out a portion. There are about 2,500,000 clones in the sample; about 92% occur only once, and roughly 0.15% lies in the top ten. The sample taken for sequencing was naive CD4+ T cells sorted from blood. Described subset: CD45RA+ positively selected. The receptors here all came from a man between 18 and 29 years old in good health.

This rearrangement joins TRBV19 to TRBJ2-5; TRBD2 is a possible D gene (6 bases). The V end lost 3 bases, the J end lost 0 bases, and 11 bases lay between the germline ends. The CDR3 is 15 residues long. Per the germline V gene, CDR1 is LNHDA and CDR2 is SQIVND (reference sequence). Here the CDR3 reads CASSMGGTNQETQYF. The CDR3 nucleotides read TGTGCCAGTAGTATGGGGGGAACAAACCAAGAGACCCAGTACTTC.

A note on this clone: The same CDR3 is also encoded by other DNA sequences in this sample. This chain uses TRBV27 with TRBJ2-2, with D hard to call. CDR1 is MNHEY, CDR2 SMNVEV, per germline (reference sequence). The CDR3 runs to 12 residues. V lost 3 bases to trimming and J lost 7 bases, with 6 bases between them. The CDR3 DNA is TGTGCCAGCAGTTTTGCCGGCGGGGAGCTGTTTTTT. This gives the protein CASSFAGGELFF.

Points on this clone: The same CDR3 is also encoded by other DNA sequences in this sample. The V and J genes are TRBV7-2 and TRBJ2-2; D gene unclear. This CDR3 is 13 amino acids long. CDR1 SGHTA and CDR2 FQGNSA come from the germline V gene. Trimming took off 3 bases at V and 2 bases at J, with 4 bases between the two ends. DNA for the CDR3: TGTGCCAGCAGCTTGGGAAACACCGGGGAGCTGTTTTTT. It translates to CASSLGNTGELFF. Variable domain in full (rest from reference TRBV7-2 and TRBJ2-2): GAGVSQSPSNKVTEKGKDVELRCDPISGHTALYWYRQSLGQGLEFLIYFQGNSAPDKSGLPSDRFSAERTGGSVSTLTIQRTQQEDSAVYLCASSLGNTGELFFGEGSRLTVL.

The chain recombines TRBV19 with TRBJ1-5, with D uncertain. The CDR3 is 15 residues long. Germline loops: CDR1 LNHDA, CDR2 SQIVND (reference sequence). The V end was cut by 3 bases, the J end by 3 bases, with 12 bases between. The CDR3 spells CASSIAVTVNQPQHF. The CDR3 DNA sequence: TGTGCCAGTAGTATTGCTGTAACAGTCAATCAGCCCCAGCATTTT. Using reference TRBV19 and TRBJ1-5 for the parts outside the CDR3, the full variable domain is DGGITQSPKYLFRKEGQNVTLSCEQNLNHDAMYWYRQDPGQGLRLIYYSQIVNDFQKGDIAEGYSVSREKKESFPLTVTSAQKNPTAFYLCASSIAVTVNQPQHFGDGTRLSIL.

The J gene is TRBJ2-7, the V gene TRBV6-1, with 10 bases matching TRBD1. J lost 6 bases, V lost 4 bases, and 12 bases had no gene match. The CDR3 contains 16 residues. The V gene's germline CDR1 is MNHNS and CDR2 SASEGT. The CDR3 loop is CASSVNFGTGVFEQYF. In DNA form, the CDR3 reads TGTGCCAGCAGTGTCAACTTCGGGACAGGGGTCTTCGAGCAGTACTTC.

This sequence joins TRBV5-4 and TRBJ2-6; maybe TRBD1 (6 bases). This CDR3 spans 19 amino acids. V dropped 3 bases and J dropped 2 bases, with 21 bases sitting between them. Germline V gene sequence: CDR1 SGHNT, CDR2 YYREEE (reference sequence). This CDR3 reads CASSSVHRAGDAGANVLTF. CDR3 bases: TGTGCCAGCAGCTCGGTACATAGGGCAGGGGACGCTGGGGCCAACGTCCTGACTTTC.

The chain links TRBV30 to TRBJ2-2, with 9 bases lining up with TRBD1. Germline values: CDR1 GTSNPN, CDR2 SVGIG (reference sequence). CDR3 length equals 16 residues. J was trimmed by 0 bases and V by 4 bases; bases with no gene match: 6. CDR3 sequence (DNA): TGTGCCTGGATTGGACAGGGGACGACGAACACCGGGGAGCTGTTTTTT. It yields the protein CAWIGQGTTNTGELFF.